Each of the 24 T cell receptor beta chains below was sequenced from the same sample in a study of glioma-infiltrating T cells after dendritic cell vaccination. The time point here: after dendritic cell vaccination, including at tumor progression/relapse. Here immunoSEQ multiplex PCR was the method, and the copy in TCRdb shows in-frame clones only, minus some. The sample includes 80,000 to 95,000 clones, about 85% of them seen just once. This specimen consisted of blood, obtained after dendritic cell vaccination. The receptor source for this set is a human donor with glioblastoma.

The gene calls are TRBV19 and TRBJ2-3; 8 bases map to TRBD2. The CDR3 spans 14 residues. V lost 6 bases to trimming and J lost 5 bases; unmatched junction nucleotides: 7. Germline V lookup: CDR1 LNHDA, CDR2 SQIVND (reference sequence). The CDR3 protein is CASRAGDVVDTQYF. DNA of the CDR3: TGTGCCAGTAGAGCGGGAGATGTGGTAGATACGCAGTATTTT.

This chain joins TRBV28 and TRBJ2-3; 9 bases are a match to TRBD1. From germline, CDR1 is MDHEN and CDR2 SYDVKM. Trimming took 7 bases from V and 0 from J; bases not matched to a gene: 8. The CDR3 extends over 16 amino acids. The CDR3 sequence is CASNRWGQGSTDTQYF. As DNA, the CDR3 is TGTGCCAGCAATCGTTGGGGACAGGGAAGCACAGATACGCAGTATTTT. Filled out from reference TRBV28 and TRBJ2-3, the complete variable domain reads DVKVTQSSRYLVKRTGEKVFLECVQDMDHENMFWYRQDPGLGLRLIYFSYDVKMKEKGDIPEGYSVSREKKERFSLILESASTNQTSMYLCASNRWGQGSTDTQYFGPGTRLTVL.

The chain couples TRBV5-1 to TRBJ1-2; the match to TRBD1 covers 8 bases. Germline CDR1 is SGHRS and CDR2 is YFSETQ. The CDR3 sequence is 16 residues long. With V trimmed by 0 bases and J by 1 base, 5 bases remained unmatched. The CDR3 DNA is TGCGCCAGCAGCTTGGGACAGGGGTTTGTTAACTATGGCTACACCTTC. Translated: CASSLGQGFVNYGYTF.

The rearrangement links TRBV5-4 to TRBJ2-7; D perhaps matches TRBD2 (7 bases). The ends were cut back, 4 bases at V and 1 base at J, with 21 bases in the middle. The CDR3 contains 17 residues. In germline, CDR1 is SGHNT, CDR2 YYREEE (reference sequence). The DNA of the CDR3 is TGTGCCAGCAGCCCAGGGGCGGGCGGGGGATCATCCTACGAGCAGTACTTC. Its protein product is CASSPGAGGGSSYEQYF.

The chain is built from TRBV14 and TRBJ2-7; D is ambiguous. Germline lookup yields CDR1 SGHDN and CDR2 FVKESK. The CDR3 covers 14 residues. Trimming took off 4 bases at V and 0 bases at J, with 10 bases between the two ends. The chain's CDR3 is CASSPRGTSYEQYF. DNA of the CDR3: TGTGCCAGCAGCCCCAGAGGTACCTCCTACGAGCAGTACTTC.

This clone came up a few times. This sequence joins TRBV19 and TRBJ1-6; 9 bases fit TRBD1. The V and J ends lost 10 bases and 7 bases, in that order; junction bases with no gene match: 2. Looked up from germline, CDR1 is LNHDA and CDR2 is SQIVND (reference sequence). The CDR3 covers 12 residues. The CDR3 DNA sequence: TGTGCCATAGGGACAGGGAATTCACCCCTCCACTTT. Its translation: CAIGTGNSPLHF. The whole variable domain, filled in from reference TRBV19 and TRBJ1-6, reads DGGITQSPKYLFRKEGQNVTLSCEQNLNHDAMYWYRQDPGQGLRLIYYSQIVNDFQKGDIAEGYSVSREKKESFPLTVTSAQKNPTAFYLCAIGTGNSPLHFGNGTRLTVT.

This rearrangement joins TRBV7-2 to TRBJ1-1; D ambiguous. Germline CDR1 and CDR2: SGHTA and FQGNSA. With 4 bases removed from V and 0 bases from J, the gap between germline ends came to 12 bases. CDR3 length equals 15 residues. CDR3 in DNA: TGTGCCAGCAGCTCAAACCCGGGTCTGAACACTGAAGCTTTCTTT. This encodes CASSSNPGLNTEAFF.

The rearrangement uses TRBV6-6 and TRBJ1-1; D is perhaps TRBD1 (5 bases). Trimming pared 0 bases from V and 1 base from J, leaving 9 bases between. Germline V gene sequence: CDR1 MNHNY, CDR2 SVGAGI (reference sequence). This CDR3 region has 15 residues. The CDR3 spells CASSYSSQGNTEAFF. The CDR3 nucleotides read TGTGCCAGCAGTTACTCCAGTCAGGGGAACACTGAAGCTTTCTTT.

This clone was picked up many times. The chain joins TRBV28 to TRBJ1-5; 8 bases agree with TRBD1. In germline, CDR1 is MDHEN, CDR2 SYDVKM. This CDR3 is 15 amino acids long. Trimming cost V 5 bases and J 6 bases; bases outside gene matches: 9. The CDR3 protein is CASSADRGLSQPQHF. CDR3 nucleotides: TGTGCCAGCAGTGCCGACAGGGGATTGTCTCAGCCCCAGCATTTT.

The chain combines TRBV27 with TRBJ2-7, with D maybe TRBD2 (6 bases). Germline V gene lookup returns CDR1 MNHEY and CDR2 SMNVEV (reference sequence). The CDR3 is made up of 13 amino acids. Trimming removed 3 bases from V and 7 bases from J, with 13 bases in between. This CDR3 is CASSLWGDREQYF. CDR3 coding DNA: TGTGCCAGCAGTTTGTGGGGGGATAGGGAGCAGTACTTC.

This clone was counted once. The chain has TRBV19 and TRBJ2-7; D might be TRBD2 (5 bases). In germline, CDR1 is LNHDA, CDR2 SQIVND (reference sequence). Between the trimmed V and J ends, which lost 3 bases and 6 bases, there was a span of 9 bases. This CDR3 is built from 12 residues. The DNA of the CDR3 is TGTGCCAGTAGTATTCGGGGTTCCGAGCAGTACTTC. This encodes CASSIRGSEQYF.

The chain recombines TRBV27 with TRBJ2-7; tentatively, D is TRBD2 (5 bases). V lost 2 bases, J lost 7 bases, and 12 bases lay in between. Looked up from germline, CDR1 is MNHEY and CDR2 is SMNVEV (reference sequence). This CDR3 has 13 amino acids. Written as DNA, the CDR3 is TGTGCCAGCAGTTTAACCTCCCGGGGTGAGCAGTACTTC. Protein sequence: CASSLTSRGEQYF.

CDR3 bases: TGCGCCAGCAGCCTGGACAGGCCCTACACAGATACGCAGTATTTT. Its translation: CASSLDRPYTDTQYF. The chain combines TRBV5-1 with TRBJ2-3; 7 bases are a match to TRBD1. Germline V lookup: CDR1 SGHRS, CDR2 YFSETQ. After removal of 4 bases from V and 2 bases from J, the junction contained 7 bases not matched to a gene. The CDR3 covers 15 residues.

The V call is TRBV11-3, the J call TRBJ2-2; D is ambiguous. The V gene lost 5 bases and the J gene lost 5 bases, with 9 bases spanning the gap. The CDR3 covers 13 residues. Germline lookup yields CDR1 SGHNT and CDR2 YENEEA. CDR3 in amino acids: CASSVTATGELFF. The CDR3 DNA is TGTGCCAGCAGCGTCACTGCAACCGGGGAGCTGTTTTTT.

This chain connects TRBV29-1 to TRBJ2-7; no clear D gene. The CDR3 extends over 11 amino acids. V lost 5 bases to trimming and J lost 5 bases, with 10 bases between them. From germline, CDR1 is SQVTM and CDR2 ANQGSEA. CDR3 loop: CSVLYYNEQYF. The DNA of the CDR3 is TGCAGCGTTCTTTATTATAACGAGCAGTACTTC.

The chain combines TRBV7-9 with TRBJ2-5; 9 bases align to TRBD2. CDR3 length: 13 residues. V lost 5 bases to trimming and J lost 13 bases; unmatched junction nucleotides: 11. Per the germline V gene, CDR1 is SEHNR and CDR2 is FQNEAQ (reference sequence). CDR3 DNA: TGTGCCAGCAGCCCTACTAGCGGGCCCGGTGGGTACTTC. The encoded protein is CASSPTSGPGGYF. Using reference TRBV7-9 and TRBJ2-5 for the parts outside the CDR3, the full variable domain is DTGVSQNPRHKITKRGQNVTFRCDPISEHNRLYWYRQTLGQGPEFLTYFQNEAQLEKSRLLSDRFSAERPKGSFSTLEIQRTEQGDSAMYLCASSPTSGPGGYFGPGTRLLVL.

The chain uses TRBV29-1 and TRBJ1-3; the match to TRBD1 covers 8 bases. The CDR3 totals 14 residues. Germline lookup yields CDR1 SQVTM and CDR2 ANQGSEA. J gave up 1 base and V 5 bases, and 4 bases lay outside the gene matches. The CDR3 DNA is TGCAGCGTTTCCCGGACAGGGTCTGGAAACACCATATATTTT. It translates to CSVSRTGSGNTIYF.

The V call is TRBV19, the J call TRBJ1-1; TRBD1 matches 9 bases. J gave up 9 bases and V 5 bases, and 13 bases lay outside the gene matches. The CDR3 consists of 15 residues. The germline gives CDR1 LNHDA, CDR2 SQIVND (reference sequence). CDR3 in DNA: TGTGCCAGTAGTGCAAGCTCCTCCGGGACAGGGAAAGCTTTCTTT. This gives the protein CASSASSSGTGKAFF.

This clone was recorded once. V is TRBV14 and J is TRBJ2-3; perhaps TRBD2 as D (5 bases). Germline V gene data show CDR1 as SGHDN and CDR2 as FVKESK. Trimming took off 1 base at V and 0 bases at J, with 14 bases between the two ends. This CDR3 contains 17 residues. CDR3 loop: CASSQGGAATSTDTQYF. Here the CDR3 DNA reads TGTGCCAGCAGCCAAGGCGGAGCGGCTACTAGCACAGATACGCAGTATTTT. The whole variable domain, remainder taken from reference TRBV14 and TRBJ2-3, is EAGVTQFPSHSVIEKGQTVTLRCDPISGHDNLYWYRRVMGKEIKFLLHFVKESKQDESGMPNNRFLAERTGGTYSTLKVQPAELEDSGVYFCASSQGGAATSTDTQYFGPGTRLTVL.

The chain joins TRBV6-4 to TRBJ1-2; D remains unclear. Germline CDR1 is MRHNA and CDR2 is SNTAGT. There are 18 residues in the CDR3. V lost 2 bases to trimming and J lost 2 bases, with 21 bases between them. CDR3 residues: CASSDTNGQAGRNYGYTF. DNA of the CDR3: TGTGCCAGCAGTGACACAAATGGCCAGGCGGGTAGGAACTATGGCTACACCTTC.

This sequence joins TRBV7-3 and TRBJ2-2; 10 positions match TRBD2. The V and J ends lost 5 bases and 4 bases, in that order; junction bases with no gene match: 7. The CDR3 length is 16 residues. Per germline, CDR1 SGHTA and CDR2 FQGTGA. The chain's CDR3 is CASSKAGGPGTGELFF. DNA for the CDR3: TGTGCCAGCAGCAAAGCGGGAGGGCCTGGCACCGGGGAGCTGTTTTTT.

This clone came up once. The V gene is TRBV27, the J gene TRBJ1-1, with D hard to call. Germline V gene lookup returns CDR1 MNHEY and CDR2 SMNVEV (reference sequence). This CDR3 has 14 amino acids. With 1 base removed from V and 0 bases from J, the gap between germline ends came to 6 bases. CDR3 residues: CASSLYDMNTEAFF. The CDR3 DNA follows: TGTGCCAGCAGTTTATACGACATGAACACTGAAGCTTTCTTT.

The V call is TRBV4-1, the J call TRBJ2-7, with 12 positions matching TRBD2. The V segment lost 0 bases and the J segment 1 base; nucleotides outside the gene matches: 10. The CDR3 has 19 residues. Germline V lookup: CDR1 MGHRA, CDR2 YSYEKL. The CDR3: CASSQESASGGARSYEQYF. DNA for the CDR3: TGCGCCAGCAGCCAAGAGTCGGCTAGCGGGGGGGCTCGGTCCTACGAGCAGTACTTC.

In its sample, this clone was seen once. CDR3 sequence: CASSSDSYGYTF. The CDR3 DNA reads TGTGCCAGCAGCTCCGACAGCTATGGCTACACCTTC. The chain couples TRBV5-4 to TRBJ1-2; tentative D call: TRBD1 (5 bases). CDR1 is SGHNT and CDR2 is YYREEE in the germline V gene (reference sequence). With 3 bases removed from V and 4 bases from J, the gap between germline ends came to 7 bases. The CDR3 has 12 residues.